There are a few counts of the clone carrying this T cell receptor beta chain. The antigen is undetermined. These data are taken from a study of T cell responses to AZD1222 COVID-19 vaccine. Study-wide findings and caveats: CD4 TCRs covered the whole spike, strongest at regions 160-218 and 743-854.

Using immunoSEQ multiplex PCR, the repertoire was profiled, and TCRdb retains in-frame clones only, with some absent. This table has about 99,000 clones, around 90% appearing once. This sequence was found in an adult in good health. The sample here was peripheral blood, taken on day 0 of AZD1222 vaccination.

DNA of the CDR3: TGTGCCAGCATACTAGCCCGCTACGAGCAGTACTTC. As protein: CASILARYEQYF. The rearrangement links TRBV3-1 (or the pseudogene TRBV3-2) to TRBJ2-7, with a possible D match to TRBD2 (6 bases). The CDR3 loop spans 12 amino acids. CDR1 and CDR2 (germline): LGHDT, YNNKEL (reference sequence). Between the trimmed V and J ends, which lost 7 bases and 3 bases, there was a span of 10 bases.